This T cell receptor beta chain came from a study of blood T cell repertoires in COVID-19. Study overall: Material from acute and convalescent COVID-19 was sourced from the United States, Italy and Spain.

Source study methods: The authors estimated nucleated cell counts from reference gene primer amplification. The repertoire was sequenced with immunoSEQ multiplex PCR; TCRdb's copy has only in-frame clones and lacks some. The V and J calls and clone size come from that table; D and trimming were worked out from the DNA. The table has some 320,000 clones, more than 90% seen once; the top ten hold 2.6%. Ages ranged from about 18 to 89 years, with residence in more than 20 US areas. Participants had their cohort set by participant-reported clinical history. This clonotype originated in a man in his sixties who had recovered from COVID-19. The sample consisted of PBMCs or T cells enriched from blood (not recorded which).

CDR3 protein: CASSQESRAPLHF. The CDR3 nucleotides read TGTGCCAGCAGCCAAGAATCGAGGGCACCCCTCCACTTT. The chain recombines TRBV3-1 (or the pseudogene TRBV3-2) with TRBJ1-6; D ambiguous. CDR3 size: 13 residues. CDR1 LGHDT and CDR2 YNNKEL come from the germline V gene (reference sequence). Deletions cut 0 bases from V and 11 bases from J, with 8 bases between.